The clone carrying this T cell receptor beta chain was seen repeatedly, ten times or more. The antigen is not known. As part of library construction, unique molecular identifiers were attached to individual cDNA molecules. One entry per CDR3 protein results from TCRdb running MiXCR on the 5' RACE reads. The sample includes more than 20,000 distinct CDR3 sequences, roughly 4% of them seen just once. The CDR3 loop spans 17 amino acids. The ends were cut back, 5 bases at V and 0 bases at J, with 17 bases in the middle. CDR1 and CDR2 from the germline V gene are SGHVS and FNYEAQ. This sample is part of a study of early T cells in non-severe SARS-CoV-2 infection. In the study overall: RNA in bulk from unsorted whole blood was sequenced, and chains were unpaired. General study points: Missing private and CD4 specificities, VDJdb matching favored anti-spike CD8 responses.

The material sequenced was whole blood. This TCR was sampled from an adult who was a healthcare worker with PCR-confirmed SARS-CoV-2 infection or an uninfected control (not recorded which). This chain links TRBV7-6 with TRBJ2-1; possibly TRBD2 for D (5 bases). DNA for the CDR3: TGTGCCAGCAGCCCTACTTCGGGGTCTAGCTCCTACAATGAGCAGTTCTTC. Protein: CASSPTSGSSSYNEQFF.